This T cell receptor beta chain was found in a study of T cell responses to AZD1222 COVID-19 vaccine. Overall study context: Timing groups of about 4 and about 12 weeks for second doses were pooled.

A note on this clone: Its antigen remains unknown.

Whole-study results and caveats: Reportedly, nearly half the spike-specific TCRs target unmutated variant regions. The study identified only five to seven AZD1222 recipients as seropositive at baseline.

Per the germline V gene, CDR1 is DFQATT and CDR2 is SNEGSKA (reference sequence). This CDR3 is built from 11 residues. Trimming pared 1 base from V and 6 bases from J, leaving 6 bases between. Method: immunoSEQ multiplex PCR; TCRdb's copy keeps in-frame clones and lacks some. In the table there are almost 55,000 clones, around 84% of which are singletons. Specimen: peripheral blood, collected on day 0 of AZD1222 vaccination. The TCR was taken from an adult in good health. This chain joins TRBV20-1 and TRBJ1-2; D unclear. CDR3 amino acids: CSARGANGYTF. CDR3 coding DNA: TGCAGTGCTAGAGGCGCCAATGGCTACACCTTC.